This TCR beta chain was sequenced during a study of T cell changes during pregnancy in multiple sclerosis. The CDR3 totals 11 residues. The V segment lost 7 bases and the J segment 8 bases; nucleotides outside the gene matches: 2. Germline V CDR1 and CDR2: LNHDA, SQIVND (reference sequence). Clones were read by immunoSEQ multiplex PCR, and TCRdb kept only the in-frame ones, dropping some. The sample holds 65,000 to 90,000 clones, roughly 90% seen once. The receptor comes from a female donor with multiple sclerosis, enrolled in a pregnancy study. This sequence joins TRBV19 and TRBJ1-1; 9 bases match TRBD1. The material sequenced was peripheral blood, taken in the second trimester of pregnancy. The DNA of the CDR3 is TGTGCCAGTAAGGACAGGGGCGAAGCTTTCTTT. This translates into CASKDRGEAFF.